Below, 11 T cell receptor beta chains from the same sample are listed, as sequenced in a study of glioma-infiltrating T cells after dendritic cell vaccination. Time point in this sample: after dendritic cell vaccination, including at tumor progression/relapse. Libraries were prepared by immunoSEQ multiplex PCR; TCRdb keeps only in-frame clonotypes and omits some of them. The data hold 50,000 to 65,000 clones, with about 85% observed a single time. The source material was blood, sampled after dendritic cell vaccination. The origin of the receptors is a human donor with glioblastoma.

V usage is TRBV7-2 and J usage is TRBJ1-5; D is undetermined. There are 15 residues in the CDR3. CDR1 is SGHTA and CDR2 is FQGNSA in the germline V gene. V was shortened by 0 bases and J by 3 bases, with 9 bases between the two germline ends. The CDR3: CASSLAGGFNQPQHF. For the CDR3, the DNA is TGTGCCAGCAGCTTAGCAGGAGGGTTCAATCAGCCCCAGCATTTT.

This sequence joins TRBV6-4 and TRBJ1-1; 7 nucleotides match TRBD1. The CDR3 spans 14 residues. Germline assignment: CDR1 MRHNA and CDR2 SNTAGT. With V trimmed by 9 bases and J by 1 base, 8 bases remained unmatched. In DNA form, the CDR3 reads TGTGCCAGACCGACAGGGTCATCGAACACTGAAGCTTTCTTT. This encodes CARPTGSSNTEAFF.

The chain has TRBV4-3 and TRBJ2-3; possibly TRBD1 for D (6 bases). V was clipped by 0 bases and J by 10 bases, with 14 bases between them. The CDR3 is made up of 14 amino acids. Germline lookup yields CDR1 LGHNA and CDR2 YSLEER. The chain's CDR3 is CASSQEQGPMAQYF. The CDR3, as DNA: TGCGCCAGCAGCCAAGAACAGGGACCCATGGCGCAGTATTTT.

The sample holds one count of this clone. The CDR3 nucleotides are TGTGCCAGCAGCCAAGATATTTCCGGGACAGACATCTCCTACGAGCAGTACTTC. It yields the protein CASSQDISGTDISYEQYF. The chain carries TRBV4-2 and TRBJ2-7; TRBD1 matches at 7 bases. Trimming at V came to 0 bases and at J to 0 bases, leaving 11 bases not matched to a gene. The CDR3 sequence is 18 residues long. The germline gives CDR1 LGHNA, CDR2 YNFKEQ.

The chain links TRBV6-5 to TRBJ1-2; possibly TRBD1 for D (5 bases). Germline CDR1 and CDR2: MNHEY and SVGAGI. This CDR3 has 14 amino acids. Between the trimmed V and J ends, which lost 6 bases and 5 bases, there was a span of 16 bases. The chain's CDR3 is CASRGGGRLYGYTF. The CDR3, as DNA: TGTGCCAGCAGGGGTGGGGGGAGATTATATGGCTACACCTTC.

The V and J genes are TRBV2 and TRBJ1-1; tentative D call: TRBD1 (6 bases). CDR3 length: 16 amino acids. Trimming took 3 bases from V and 4 from J, leaving 18 bases between them. Germline lookup yields CDR1 SNHLY and CDR2 FYNNEI. The CDR3 is CASSDNRAAVSTEAFF. CDR3 bases: TGTGCCAGCAGTGATAACAGGGCGGCGGTGAGCACTGAAGCTTTCTTT.

CDR3 in amino acids: CASSAPEGAASIQYF. CDR3 nucleotides: TGCGCCAGCAGTGCCCCCGAGGGGGCGGCGTCGATCCAGTACTTC. The chain is built from TRBV10-2 and TRBJ2-5; TRBD1 matches at 7 bases. The CDR3 consists of 15 residues. Germline V lookup: CDR1 WSHSY, CDR2 SAAADI. Losses at the gene ends were 4 bases for V and 10 bases for J; bases not matched to a gene: 15.

This chain connects TRBV9 to TRBJ1-1, with TRBD1 identical over 8 bases. Germline CDR1 is SGDLS and CDR2 is YYNGEE. V lost 1 base, J lost 5 bases, and 7 bases stayed unmatched. The CDR3 contains 15 residues. This chain's CDR3 is CASSVSQGAGTEAFF. CDR3 coding DNA: TGTGCCAGCAGCGTATCTCAGGGGGCAGGAACTGAAGCTTTCTTT.

The rearrangement joins TRBV10-3 to TRBJ1-5, with 10 bases fitting TRBD1. Losses at the gene ends were 6 bases for V and 2 bases for J; bases not matched to a gene: 4. Germline loops: CDR1 ENHRY, CDR2 SYGVKD. The CDR3 contains 15 residues. Here the CDR3 reads CAIRGTGDGNQPQHF. The CDR3 DNA sequence: TGTGCCATCAGAGGGACAGGGGATGGCAATCAGCCCCAGCATTTT.

CDR3 loop: CASSLAGGSHNEQFF. In DNA form, the CDR3 reads TGTGCCAGCAGCTTAGCAGGGGGGTCGCACAATGAGCAGTTCTTC. V gene TRBV7-3 combines with J gene TRBJ2-1; a weak D match, TRBD1 (7 bases). Germline-derived CDR1 and CDR2 are SGHTA and FQGTGA. V was pared by 2 bases and J by 5 bases, with 13 bases between. This CDR3 contains 15 residues.

The chain recombines TRBV9 with TRBJ1-5, with 7 bases identical to TRBD1. The CDR3 runs to 13 residues. Trimming cost V 7 bases and J 3 bases; bases outside gene matches: 4. CDR1 is SGDLS and CDR2 is YYNGEE in the germline V gene. CDR3 region: CASATGDNQPQHF. The CDR3 DNA reads TGTGCCAGCGCTACAGGGGACAATCAGCCCCAGCATTTT.